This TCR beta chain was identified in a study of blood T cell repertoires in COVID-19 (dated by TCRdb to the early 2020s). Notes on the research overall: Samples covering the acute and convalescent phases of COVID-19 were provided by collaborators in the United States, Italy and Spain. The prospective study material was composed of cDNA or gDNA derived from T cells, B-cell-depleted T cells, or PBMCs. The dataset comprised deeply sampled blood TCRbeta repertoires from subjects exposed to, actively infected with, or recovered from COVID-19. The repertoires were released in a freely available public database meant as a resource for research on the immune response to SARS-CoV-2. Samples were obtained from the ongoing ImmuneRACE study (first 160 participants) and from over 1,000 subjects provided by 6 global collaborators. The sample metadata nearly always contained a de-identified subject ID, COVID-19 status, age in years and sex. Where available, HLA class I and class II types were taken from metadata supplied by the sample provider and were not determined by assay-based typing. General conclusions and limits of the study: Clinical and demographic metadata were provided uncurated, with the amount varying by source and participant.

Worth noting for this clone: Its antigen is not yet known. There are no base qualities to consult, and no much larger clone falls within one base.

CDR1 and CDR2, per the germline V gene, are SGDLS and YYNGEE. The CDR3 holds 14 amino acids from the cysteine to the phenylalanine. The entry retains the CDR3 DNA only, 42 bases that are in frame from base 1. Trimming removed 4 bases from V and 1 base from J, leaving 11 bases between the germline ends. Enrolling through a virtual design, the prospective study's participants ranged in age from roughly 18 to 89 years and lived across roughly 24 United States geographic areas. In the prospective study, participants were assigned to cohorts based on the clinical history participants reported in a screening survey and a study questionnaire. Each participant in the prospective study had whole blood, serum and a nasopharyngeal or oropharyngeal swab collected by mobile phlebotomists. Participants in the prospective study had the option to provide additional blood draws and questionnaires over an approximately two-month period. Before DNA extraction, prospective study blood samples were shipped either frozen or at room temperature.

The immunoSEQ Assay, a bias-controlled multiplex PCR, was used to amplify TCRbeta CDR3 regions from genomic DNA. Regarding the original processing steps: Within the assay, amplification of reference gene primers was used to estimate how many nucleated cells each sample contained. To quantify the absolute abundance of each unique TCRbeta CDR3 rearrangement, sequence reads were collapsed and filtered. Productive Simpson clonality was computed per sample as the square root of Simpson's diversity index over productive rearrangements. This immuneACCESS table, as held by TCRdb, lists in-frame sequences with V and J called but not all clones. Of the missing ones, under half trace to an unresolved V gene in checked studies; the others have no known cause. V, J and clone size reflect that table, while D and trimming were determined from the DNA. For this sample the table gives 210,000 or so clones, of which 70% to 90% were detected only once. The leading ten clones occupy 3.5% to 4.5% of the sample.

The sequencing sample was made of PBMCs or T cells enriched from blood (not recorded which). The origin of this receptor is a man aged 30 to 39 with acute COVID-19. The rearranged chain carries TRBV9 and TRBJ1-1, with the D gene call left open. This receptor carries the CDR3 CASSSGLTNTEAFF. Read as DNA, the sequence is TGTGCCAGCAGCTCTGGACTGACGAACACTGAAGCTTTCTTT.